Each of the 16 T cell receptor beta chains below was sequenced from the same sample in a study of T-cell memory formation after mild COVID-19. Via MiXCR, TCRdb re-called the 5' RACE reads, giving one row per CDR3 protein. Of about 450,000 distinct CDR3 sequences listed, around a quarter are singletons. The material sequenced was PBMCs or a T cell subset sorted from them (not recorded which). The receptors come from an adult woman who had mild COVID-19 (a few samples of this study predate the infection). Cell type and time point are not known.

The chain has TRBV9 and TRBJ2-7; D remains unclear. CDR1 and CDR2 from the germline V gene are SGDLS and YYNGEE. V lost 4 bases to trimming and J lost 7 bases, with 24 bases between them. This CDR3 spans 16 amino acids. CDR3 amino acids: CASSSRARGSVWEQYF. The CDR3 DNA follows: TGTGCCAGCAGCTCACGGGCCCGAGGCTCTGTTTGGGAGCAGTACTTC.

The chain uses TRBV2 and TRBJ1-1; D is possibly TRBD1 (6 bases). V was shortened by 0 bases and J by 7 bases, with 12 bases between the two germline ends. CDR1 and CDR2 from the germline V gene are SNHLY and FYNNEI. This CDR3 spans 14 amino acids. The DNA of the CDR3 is TGTGCCAGCAGTGAAGCTGCAGGGGCCGATGAAGCTTTCTTT. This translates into CASSEAAGADEAFF.

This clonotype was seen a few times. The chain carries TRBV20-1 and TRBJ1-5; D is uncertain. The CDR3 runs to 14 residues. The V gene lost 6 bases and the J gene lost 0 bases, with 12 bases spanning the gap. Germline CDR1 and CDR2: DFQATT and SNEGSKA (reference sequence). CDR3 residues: CSAPLAGSNQPQHF. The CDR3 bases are TGCAGTGCCCCCTTAGCAGGTAGCAATCAGCCCCAGCATTTT.

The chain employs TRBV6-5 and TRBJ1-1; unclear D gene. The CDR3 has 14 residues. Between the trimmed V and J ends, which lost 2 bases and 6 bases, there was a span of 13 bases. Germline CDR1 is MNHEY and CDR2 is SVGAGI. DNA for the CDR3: TGTGCCAGCAGTTACCGGGGATGGAGGTCTGAAGCTTTCTTT. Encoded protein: CASSYRGWRSEAFF.

The CDR3 protein is CATSEFQGTYEQYF. The DNA of the CDR3 is TGTGCCACCAGCGAGTTTCAGGGAACCTACGAGCAGTACTTC. The chain recombines TRBV15 with TRBJ2-7; tentative D call: TRBD1 (5 bases). The CDR3 loop spans 14 amino acids. V lost 5 bases and J 2 bases, leaving 13 bases between the germline ends. CDR1 and CDR2 from the germline V gene are LNHNV and YYDKDF (reference sequence).

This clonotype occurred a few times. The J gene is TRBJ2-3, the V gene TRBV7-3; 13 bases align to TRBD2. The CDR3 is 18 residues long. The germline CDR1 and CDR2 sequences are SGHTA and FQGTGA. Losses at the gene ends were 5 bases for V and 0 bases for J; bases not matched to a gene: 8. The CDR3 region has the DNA TGTGCCAGCAGCCTCGGACTAGCGGGGGTTACTAGCACAGATACGCAGTATTTT. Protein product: CASSLGLAGVTSTDTQYF. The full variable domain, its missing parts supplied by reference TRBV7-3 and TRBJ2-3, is GAGVSQTPSNKVTEKGKYVELRCDPISGHTALYWYRQSLGQGPEFLIYFQGTGAADDSGLPNDRFFAVRPEGSVSTLKIQRTERGDSAVYLCASSLGLAGVTSTDTQYFGPGTRLTVL.

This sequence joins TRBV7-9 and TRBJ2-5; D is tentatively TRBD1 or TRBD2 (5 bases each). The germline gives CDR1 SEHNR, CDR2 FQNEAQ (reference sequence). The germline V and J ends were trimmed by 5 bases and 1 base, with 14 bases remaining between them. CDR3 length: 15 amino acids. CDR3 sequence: CASSRFVGVQETQYF. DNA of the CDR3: TGTGCCAGCAGCAGATTCGTGGGGGTCCAAGAGACCCAGTACTTC.

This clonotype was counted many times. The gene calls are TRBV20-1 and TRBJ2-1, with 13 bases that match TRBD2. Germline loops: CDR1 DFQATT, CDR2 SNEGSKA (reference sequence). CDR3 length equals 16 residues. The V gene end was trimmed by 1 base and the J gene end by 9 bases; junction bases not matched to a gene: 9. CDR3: CSARGGTSGKVIEQFF. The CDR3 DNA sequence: TGCAGTGCTAGAGGAGGGACTAGCGGGAAGGTGATTGAGCAGTTCTTC.

CDR3 region: CASSLTTGHTEAFF. CDR3 nucleotide sequence: TGTGCCAGCAGCTTAACGACAGGGCATACTGAAGCTTTCTTT. The V gene is TRBV7-3, the J gene TRBJ1-1, with 7 bases lining up with TRBD1. The CDR3 sequence is 14 residues long. After removal of 0 bases from V and 5 bases from J, the junction contained 3 bases not matched to a gene. The germline gives CDR1 SGHTA, CDR2 FQGTGA.

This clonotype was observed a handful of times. The DNA for the CDR3 is TGCGCCAGCACTTCCTTATCACTAGCAGGCACCGGGGAGCTGTTTTTT. It yields the protein CASTSLSLAGTGELFF. The rearrangement uses TRBV5-1 and TRBJ2-2; TRBD2 is a possible D gene (6 bases). Germline lookup yields CDR1 SGHRS and CDR2 YFSETQ. The CDR3 is 16 amino acids. V was pared by 6 bases and J by 4 bases, with 19 bases between. The full variable domain, completed using reference TRBV5-1 and TRBJ2-2, is KAGVTQTPRYLIKTRGQQVTLSCSPISGHRSVSWYQQTPGQGLQFLFEYFSETQRNKGNFPGRFSGRQFSNSRSEMNVSTLELGDSALYLCASTSLSLAGTGELFFGEGSRLTVL.

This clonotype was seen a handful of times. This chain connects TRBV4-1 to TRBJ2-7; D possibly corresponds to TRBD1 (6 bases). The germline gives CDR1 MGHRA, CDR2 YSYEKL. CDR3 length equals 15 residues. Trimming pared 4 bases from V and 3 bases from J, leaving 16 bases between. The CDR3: CASSRTRTEIYEQYF. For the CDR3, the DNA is TGCGCCAGCAGCCGCACTAGGACAGAGATCTACGAGCAGTACTTC.

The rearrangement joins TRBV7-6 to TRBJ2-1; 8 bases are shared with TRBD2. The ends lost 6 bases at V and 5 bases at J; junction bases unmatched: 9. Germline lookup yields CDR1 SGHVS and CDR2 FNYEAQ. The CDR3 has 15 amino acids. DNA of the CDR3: TGTGCCAGCAGGCCCGGGGCGGGGGGACACAATGAGCAGTTCTTC. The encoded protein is CASRPGAGGHNEQFF. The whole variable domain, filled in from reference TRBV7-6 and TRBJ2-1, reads GAGVSQSPRYKVTKRGQDVALRCDPISGHVSLYWYRQALGQGPEFLTYFNYEAQQDKSGLPNDRFSAERPEGSISTLTIQRTEQRDSAMYRCASRPGAGGHNEQFFGPGTRLTVL.

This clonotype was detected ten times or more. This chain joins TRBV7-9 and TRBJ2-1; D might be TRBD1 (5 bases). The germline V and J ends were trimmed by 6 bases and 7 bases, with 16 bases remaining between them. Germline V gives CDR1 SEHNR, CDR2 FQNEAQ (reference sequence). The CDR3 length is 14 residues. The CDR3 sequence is CASSLDSTRNEQFF. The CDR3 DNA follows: TGTGCCAGCAGTCTCGACAGTACGAGAAATGAGCAGTTCTTC.

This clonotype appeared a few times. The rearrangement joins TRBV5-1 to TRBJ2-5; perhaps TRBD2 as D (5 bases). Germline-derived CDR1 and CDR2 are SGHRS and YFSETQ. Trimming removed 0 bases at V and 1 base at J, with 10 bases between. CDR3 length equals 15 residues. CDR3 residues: CASSLGASSQETQYF. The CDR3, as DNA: TGCGCCAGCAGCTTGGGTGCTAGCAGCCAAGAGACCCAGTACTTC.

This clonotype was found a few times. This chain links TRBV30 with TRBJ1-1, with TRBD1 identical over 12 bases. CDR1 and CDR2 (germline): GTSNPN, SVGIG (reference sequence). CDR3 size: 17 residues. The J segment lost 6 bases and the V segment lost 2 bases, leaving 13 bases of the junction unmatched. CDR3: CAWSPSGTGGAFAEAFF. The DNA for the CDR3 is TGTGCCTGGAGTCCCTCCGGGACAGGGGGCGCTTTCGCTGAAGCTTTCTTT. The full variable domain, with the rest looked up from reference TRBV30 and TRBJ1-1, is SQTIHQWPATLVQPVGSPLSLECTVEGTSNPNLYWYRQAAGRGLQLLFYSVGIGQISSEVPQNLSASRPQDRQFILSSKKLLLSDSGFYLCAWSPSGTGGAFAEAFFGQGTRLTVV.

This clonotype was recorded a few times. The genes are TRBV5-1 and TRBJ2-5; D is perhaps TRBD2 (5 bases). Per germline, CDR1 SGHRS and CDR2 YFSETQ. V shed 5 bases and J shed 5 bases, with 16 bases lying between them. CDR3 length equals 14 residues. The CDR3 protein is CASRSAGNRETQYF. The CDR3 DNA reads TGCGCCAGCAGGTCGGCCGGGAATCGGGAGACCCAGTACTTC. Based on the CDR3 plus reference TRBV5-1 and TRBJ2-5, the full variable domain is KAGVTQTPRYLIKTRGQQVTLSCSPISGHRSVSWYQQTPGQGLQFLFEYFSETQRNKGNFPGRFSGRQFSNSRSEMNVSTLELGDSALYLCASRSAGNRETQYFGPGTRLLVL.